This entry lists 7 T cell receptor beta chains sequenced from one sample in a study of blood T cell repertoires in COVID-19. Data came from immunoSEQ multiplex PCR; TCRdb stores just in-frame clones and leaves some out. The table lists some 230,000 clones, about 86% of them singletons. Specimen: peripheral blood. The receptors come from a woman under 40 who had recovered from COVID-19.

V usage is TRBV5-1 and J usage is TRBJ2-7; D possibly corresponds to TRBD1 (5 bases). CDR1 SGHRS and CDR2 YFSETQ come from the germline V gene. The CDR3 has 14 amino acids. The V end was cut by 0 bases, the J end by 5 bases, with 12 bases between. CDR3 DNA sequence: TGCGCCAGCAGCTTGGTGGCAGGGAATGACGAGCAGTACTTC. Protein product: CASSLVAGNDEQYF.

The chain has TRBV21-1 and TRBJ2-5; no DNA check was done on the table's D call, TRBD2. TRBV21-1 is designated a pseudogene. This CDR3 comprises 13 residues. The CDR3 reads CASSKRERETQYF. The CDR3 DNA follows: TGTGCCAGCAGCAAGAGGGAACGAGAGACCCAGTACTTC.

The V gene is TRBV3-1 (or the pseudogene TRBV3-2), the J gene TRBJ1-5; D is undetermined. Trimming took off 8 bases at V and 5 bases at J, with 7 bases between the two ends. CDR3 size: 11 residues. The germline CDR1 and CDR2 sequences are LGHDT and YNNKEL (reference sequence). CDR3 coding DNA: TGTGCCAGCGGCGGGGATCAGCCCCAGCATTTT. This codes for CASGGDQPQHF.

J is TRBJ2-3 and V is TRBV30; 8 bases map to TRBD2. The CDR3 loop spans 15 amino acids. The V and J ends lost 3 bases and 3 bases, in that order; junction bases with no gene match: 8. In germline, CDR1 is GTSNPN, CDR2 SVGIG (reference sequence). CDR3 loop: CAWRVAGRGTDTQYF. CDR3 DNA: TGTGCCTGGAGGGTAGCGGGAAGGGGTACAGATACGCAGTATTTT.

The rearrangement uses TRBV3-1 (or the pseudogene TRBV3-2) and TRBJ2-7; 8 bases fit TRBD2. Looked up from germline, CDR1 is LGHDT and CDR2 is YNNKEL (reference sequence). The CDR3 runs to 15 residues. V was pared by 6 bases and J by 1 base, with 8 bases of the junction left unmatched. As DNA, the CDR3 is TGTGCCAGCAGTTCGAGCGGGAGAGGGTCCTACGAGCAGTACTTC. Encoded protein: CASSSSGRGSYEQYF.

This clone appeared a single time. The chain combines TRBV5-1 with TRBJ1-1; TRBD1 matches at 7 bases. CDR3 length: 15 residues. The V and J ends lost 3 bases and 0 bases, in that order; junction bases with no gene match: 5. Germline values: CDR1 SGHRS, CDR2 YFSETQ. The CDR3 loop is CASSSAGGMNTEAFF. The CDR3 DNA follows: TGCGCCAGCAGCTCGGCAGGGGGTATGAACACTGAAGCTTTCTTT.

This clone was seen a handful of times. The chain couples TRBV3-1 (or the pseudogene TRBV3-2) to TRBJ2-5; 12 bases agree with TRBD2. V dropped 5 bases and J dropped 6; count of bases not matched to a gene: 7. Germline V gives CDR1 LGHDT, CDR2 YNNKEL (reference sequence). CDR3 length: 15 amino acids. The CDR3: CASSTLAGGPKTQYF. CDR3 DNA sequence: TGTGCCAGCAGCACCCTAGCGGGAGGGCCAAAGACCCAGTACTTC.